This is a list of T cell receptor beta chains from one sample in a study of blood T cell repertoires in COVID-19. The method was immunoSEQ multiplex PCR; TCRdb's version includes in-frame clones alone and lacks a portion of them. In the table there are around 24,000 clones, over 70% of which are singletons. Sequences were obtained from peripheral blood. These receptors came from a man in his forties or fifties with active or convalescent COVID-19. Both conserved end residues are part of each CDR3. A D gene is named only where the DNA matches it firmly. Some rows mark clone size as missing; the rest say once, few, many or name a class of expanded clone.

size	V	D	J	DNA	CDR3
-	TRBV4-1	TRBD2	TRBJ2-2	TGCGCCAGCAGCCAGCACGTTAGGCTAGCGGGAGACACCGGGGAGCTGTTTTTT	CASSQHVRLAGDTGELFF
-	TRBV6-6	-	TRBJ1-2	TGTGCCAGCAGTTACCCCCCCACAGGGATCTATGGCTACACCTTC	CASSYPPTGIYGYTF
-	TRBV30	-	TRBJ1-2	TGTGCCTGGAGTCGGGGTCCCTTGGGCTATGGCTACACCTTC	CAWSRGPLGYGYTF
-	TRBV29-1	TRBD2	TRBJ2-7	TGCAGCGTTCAACTAGCGGGAGTATTCTACGAGCAGTACTTC	CSVQLAGVFYEQYF
-	TRBV19	-	TRBJ2-5	TGTGCCAGTGGGCCTTCAGGGAGGGAGACCCAGTACTTC	CASGPSGRETQYF
-	TRBV18	TRBD1	TRBJ2-7	TGTGCCAGCTCACCGGGACAGAACTACGAGCAGTACTTC	CASSPGQNYEQYF
-	TRBV5-6	TRBD1	TRBJ2-2	TGTGCCAGCAGCCGCGACAGGGTCATTTATTCCGGGGAGCTGTTTTTT	CASSRDRVIYSGELFF
-	TRBV19	TRBD1	TRBJ1-1	TGTGCCAGTCGACAGGGAGGAGAAGCTTTCTTT	CASRQGGEAFF
-	TRBV9	TRBD1	TRBJ1-2	TGTGCCAGCAGCGTACGAGCAGGGGGCACCATAGAAGTTAACTATGGCTACACCTTC	CASSVRAGGTIEVNYGYTF
-	TRBV20-1	-	TRBJ2-7	TGCAGTGCTAGTCTCGTACCTAGCTTGGGCGAGCAGTACTTC	CSASLVPSLGEQYF
-	TRBV6-1	-	TRBJ1-2	TGTGCCAGCAGTGATAGGCCAGGGATCTATGGCTACACCTTC	CASSDRPGIYGYTF
-	TRBV14	-	TRBJ1-4	TGTGCCAGCGGAGCAGAACTTAATGAAAAACTGTTTTTT	CASGAELNEKLFF
-	TRBV6-1	-	TRBJ2-1	TGTGCCAGCAGTGAGGGTAGCGGTCGGGGGAGCTATGAGCAGTTCTTC	CASSEGSGRGSYEQFF
-	TRBV5-4	-	TRBJ2-3	TGTGCCAGCAGCTTGGCCCGAGGGACAAAACCTAGAGGCACAGATACGCAGTATTTT	CASSLARGTKPRGTDTQYF
-	TRBV28	-	TRBJ1-2	TGTGCCAGCAGTAACAGAAACTATGGCTACACCTTC	CASSNRNYGYTF
few	TRBV19	-	TRBJ1-2	TGTGCTCCGCACAGGGCTGCTGGCTACACCTTC	CAPHRAAGYTF
-	TRBV3-1/TRBV3-2	-	TRBJ2-5	TGTGCCAGCAGCCTGAGACAGGTTAAAGAGACCCAGTACTTC	CASSLRQVKETQYF
once	TRBV2	-	TRBJ1-1	TGTGCCAGCAATTCAGGGCCGAACACTGAAGCTTTCTTT	CASNSGPNTEAFF
-	TRBV5-1	-	TRBJ2-2	TGCGCCAGCAGCACGCGAGGAACGAACACCGGGGAGCTGTTTTTT	CASSTRGTNTGELFF
-	TRBV2	-	TRBJ2-7	TGTGCCAGCAGTGACCCCGGGTTCAGCTCCTACGAGCAGTACTTC	CASSDPGFSSYEQYF
-	TRBV29-1	TRBD2	TRBJ2-3	TGCAGCGTTGAAGGGTCGGCTAGCGGGAGGGCCATATTAGATACGCAGTATTTT	CSVEGSASGRAILDTQYF
-	TRBV30	-	TRBJ2-5	TGTGCCTGGAGTGTTCCCCGACAGTATCAAGAGACCCAGTACTTC	CAWSVPRQYQETQYF
-	TRBV19	TRBD2	TRBJ2-4	TGTGCCAGTAGTTTAAGCGGGGACGCCAAAAACATTCAGTACTTC	CASSLSGDAKNIQYF
once	TRBV4-2	TRBD1	TRBJ2-3	TGTGCCAGCAGCCAAGAAGACAGGGTAACAGATACGCAGTATTTT	CASSQEDRVTDTQYF
-	TRBV5-1	TRBD2	TRBJ2-3	TGCGCCAGCAGGACTAGCGGGGGGACTAGCACAGATACGCAGTATTTT	CASRTSGGTSTDTQYF
-	TRBV12-5	TRBD1	TRBJ1-2	TGTGCTAGTGGTTTGTCTAAAGGGACAGGATATGGCTACACCTTC	CASGLSKGTGYGYTF
few	TRBV5-5	TRBD1	TRBJ2-2	TGTGCCAGCAGCTTTTCAGAGGGGGCCACCGGGGAGCTGTTTTTT	CASSFSEGATGELFF